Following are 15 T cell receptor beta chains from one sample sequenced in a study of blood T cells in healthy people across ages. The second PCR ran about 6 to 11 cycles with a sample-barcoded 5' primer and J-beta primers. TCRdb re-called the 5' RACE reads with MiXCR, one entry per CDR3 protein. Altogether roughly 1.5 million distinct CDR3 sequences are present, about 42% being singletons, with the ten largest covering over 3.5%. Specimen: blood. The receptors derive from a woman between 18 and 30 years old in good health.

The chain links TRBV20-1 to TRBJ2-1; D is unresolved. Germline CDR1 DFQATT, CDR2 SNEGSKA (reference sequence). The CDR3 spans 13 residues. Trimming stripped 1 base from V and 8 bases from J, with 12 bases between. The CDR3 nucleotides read TGCAGTGCTAGAGCCGCAACATACGATGAGCAGTTCTTC. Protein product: CSARAATYDEQFF.

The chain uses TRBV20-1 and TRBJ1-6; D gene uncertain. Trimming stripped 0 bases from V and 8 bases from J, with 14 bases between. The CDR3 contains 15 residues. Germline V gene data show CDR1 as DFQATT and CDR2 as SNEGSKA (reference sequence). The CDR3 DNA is TGCAGTGCTAGAGACCCCGTAACATCGGATTCACCCCTCCACTTT. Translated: CSARDPVTSDSPLHF.

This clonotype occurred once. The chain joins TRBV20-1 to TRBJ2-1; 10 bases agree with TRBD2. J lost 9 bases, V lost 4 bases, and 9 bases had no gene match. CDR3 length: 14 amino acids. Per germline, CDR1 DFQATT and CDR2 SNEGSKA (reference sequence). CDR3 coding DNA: TGCAGTGCTACCGGGACTAGCGCCCTAGGTGAGCAGTTCTTC. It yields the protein CSATGTSALGEQFF.

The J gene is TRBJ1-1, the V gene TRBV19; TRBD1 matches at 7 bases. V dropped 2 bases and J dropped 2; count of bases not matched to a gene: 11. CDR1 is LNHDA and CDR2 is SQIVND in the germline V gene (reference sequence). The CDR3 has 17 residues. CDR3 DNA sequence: TGTGCCAGTAGTATAAGCGGGACAGCTAGACTAAACACTGAAGCTTTCTTT. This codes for CASSISGTARLNTEAFF.

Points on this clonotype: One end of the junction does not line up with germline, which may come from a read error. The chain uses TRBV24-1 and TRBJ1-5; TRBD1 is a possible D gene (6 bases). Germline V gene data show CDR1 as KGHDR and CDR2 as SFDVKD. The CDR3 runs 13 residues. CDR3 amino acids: CATGGGGGQPQHF. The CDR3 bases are TGCGCCACAGGAGGGGGGGGCGGTCAGCCCCAGCATTTT.

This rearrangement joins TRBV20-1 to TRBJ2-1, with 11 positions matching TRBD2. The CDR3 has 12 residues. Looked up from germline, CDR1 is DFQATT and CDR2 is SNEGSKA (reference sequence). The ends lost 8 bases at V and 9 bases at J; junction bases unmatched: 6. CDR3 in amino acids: CSLAGGPFEQFF. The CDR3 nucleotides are TGCAGTTTAGCGGGAGGGCCATTTGAGCAGTTCTTC.

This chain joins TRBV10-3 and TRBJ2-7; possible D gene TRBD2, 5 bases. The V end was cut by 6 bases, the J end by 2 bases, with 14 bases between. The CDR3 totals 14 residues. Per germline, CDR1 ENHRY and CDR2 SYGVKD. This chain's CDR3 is CAIRDERGAYEQYF. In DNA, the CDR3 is TGTGCCATCAGAGACGAACGGGGTGCCTACGAGCAGTACTTC.

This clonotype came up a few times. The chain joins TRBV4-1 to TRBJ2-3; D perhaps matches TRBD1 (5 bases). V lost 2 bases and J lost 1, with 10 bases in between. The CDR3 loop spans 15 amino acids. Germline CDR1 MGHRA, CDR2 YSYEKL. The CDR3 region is CASSQQGEGTDTQYF. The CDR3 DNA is TGCGCCAGCAGCCAACAGGGCGAGGGCACAGATACGCAGTATTTT.

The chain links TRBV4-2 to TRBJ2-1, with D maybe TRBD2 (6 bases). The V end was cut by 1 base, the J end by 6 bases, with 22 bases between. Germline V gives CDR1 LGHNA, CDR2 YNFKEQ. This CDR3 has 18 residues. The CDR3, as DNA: TGTGCCAGCAGCCAAGGTTACGCCTTGACTAGATTGAGCAATGAGCAGTTCTTC. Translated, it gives CASSQGYALTRLSNEQFF.

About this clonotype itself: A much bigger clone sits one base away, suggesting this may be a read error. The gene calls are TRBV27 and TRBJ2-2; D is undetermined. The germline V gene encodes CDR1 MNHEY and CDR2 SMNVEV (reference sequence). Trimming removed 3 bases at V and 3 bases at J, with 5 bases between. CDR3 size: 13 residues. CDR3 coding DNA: TGTGCCAGCAGTTTTCGGGACACCGGGGAGCTGTTTTTT. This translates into CASSFRDTGELFF.

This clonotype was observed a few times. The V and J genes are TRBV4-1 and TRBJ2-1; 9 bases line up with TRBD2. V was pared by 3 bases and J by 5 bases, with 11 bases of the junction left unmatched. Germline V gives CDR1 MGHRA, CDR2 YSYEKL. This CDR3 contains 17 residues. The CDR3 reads CASSQAELAGNHNEQFF. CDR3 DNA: TGCGCCAGCAGCCAGGCTGAGCTAGCGGGGAACCACAATGAGCAGTTCTTC.

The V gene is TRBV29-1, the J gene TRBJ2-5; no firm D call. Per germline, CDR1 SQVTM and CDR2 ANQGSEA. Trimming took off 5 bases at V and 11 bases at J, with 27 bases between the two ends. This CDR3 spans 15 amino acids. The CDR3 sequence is CSVNPREGPADEQYF. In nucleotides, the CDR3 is TGCAGCGTTAACCCCCGAGAAGGACCGGCGGATGAGCAGTACTTC.

This CDR3 reads CASSQGQGMMEKLFF. CDR3 sequence (DNA): TGCGCCAGCAGCCAAGGACAGGGGATGATGGAAAAACTGTTTTTT. The chain uses TRBV4-3 and TRBJ1-4; 8 positions match TRBD1. The CDR3 loop spans 15 amino acids. Germline-derived CDR1 and CDR2 are LGHNA and YSLEER. V lost 1 base, J lost 8 bases, and 6 bases stayed unmatched.

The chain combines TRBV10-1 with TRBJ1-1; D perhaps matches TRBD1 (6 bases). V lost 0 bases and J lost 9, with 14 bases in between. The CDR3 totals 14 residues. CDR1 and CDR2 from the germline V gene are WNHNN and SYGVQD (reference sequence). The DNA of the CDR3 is TGCGCCAGCAGTGAGTCGTCTATAGGGGGAAAAGCTTTCTTT. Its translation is CASSESSIGGKAFF.

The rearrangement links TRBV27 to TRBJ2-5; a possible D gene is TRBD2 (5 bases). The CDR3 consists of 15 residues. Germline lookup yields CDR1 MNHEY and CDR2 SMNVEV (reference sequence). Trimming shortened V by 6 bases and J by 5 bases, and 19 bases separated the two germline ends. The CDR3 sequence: CASSPRLTLEETQYF. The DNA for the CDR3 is TGTGCCAGCAGCCCCCGACTAACCCTGGAGGAGACCCAGTACTTC.